These 11 T cell receptor beta chains originate from one sample sequenced in a study of HIV-infected patients and healthy controls (dated by TCRdb to between 2014 and 2016). The method was 5' RACE. The sample was run on an Illumina MiSeq. TCRdb trimmed the raw reads at Q25, called clones with MiXCR and kept productive beta chains. Entries that share a CDR3 protein sequence are merged under the most common genes and DNA. This sample lists 55,000 to 70,000 distinct CDR3 sequences; over 15% were detected once. The biggest ten clones account for more than 1.2% of the sample. The sample taken for sequencing was CD4+ T cells from blood. These receptors were taken from a human donor in good health.

The rearrangement joins TRBV19 to TRBJ2-3; 7 bases map to TRBD1. Germline-derived CDR1 and CDR2 are LNHDA and SQIVND (reference sequence). The trim removed 6 bases at V and 3 bases at J, leaving 6 bases unmatched. This CDR3 comprises 14 residues. CDR3 bases: TGTGCCAGTAGCGCGACAGGGCAGACAGATACGCAGTATTTT. Amino acids: CASSATGQTDTQYF.

This clonotype was recorded at least ten times. This sequence joins TRBV12-3 or TRBV12-4 and TRBJ2-1, with D possibly TRBD1 on 6 matching bases. The CDR3 spans 12 residues. The V gene lost 8 bases and the J gene lost 6 bases, with 11 bases spanning the gap. CDR3 sequence: CASRTGLNEQFF. CDR3 in DNA: TGTGCCAGCCGCACAGGGCTCAATGAGCAGTTCTTC.

V usage is TRBV7-3 and J usage is TRBJ2-3; D might be TRBD2 (5 bases). This CDR3 is built from 14 residues. Trimming cost V 8 bases and J 2 bases, with 14 bases left between them. Germline V CDR1 and CDR2: SGHTA, FQGTGA. The CDR3 DNA follows: TGTGCCAGCGGAGTGGCGGGTATCACAGATACGCAGTATTTT. Translating gives CASGVAGITDTQYF. The full variable domain, in which reference TRBV7-3 and TRBJ2-3 provide the parts outside the CDR3, is GAGVSQTPSNKVTEKGKYVELRCDPISGHTALYWYRQSLGQGPEFLIYFQGTGAADDSGLPNDRFFAVRPEGSVSTLKIQRTERGDSAVYLCASGVAGITDTQYFGPGTRLTVL.

This clonotype has ten or more counts. The rearrangement uses TRBV14 and TRBJ2-7, with 9 bases fitting TRBD2. Germline CDR1 is SGHDN and CDR2 is FVKESK. The CDR3 covers 14 residues. The V segment lost 7 bases and the J segment 5 bases; nucleotides outside the gene matches: 9. The CDR3 nucleotides are TGTGCCAGCACCCATAGCGGGAGCGGGCACGAGCAGTACTTC. It translates to CASTHSGSGHEQYF.

As to this clonotype: A much larger clone lies one base from this, so it may be a read error. The gene calls are TRBV4-1 and TRBJ2-7; 9 bases agree with TRBD2. With 4 bases clipped from V and 7 bases from J, the junction kept 17 bases outside the gene matches. CDR1 and CDR2 (germline): MGHRA, YSYEKL. The CDR3 spans 17 residues. The CDR3 DNA is TGCGCCAGCAGCCGAGATAAAATCGGCGGGAGGGCCCGGGAGCAGTACTTC. Translation gives CASSRDKIGGRAREQYF.

This clonotype was counted ten times or more. The gene calls are TRBV12-3 or TRBV12-4 and TRBJ2-7, with D uncertain. The CDR3 totals 14 residues. Trimming took off 1 base at V and 1 base at J, with 8 bases between the two ends. CDR3 nucleotide sequence: TGTGCCAGCAGTTTAGGAAGCATTTCCTACGAGCAGTACTTC. It specifies CASSLGSISYEQYF.

V usage is TRBV11-2 and J usage is TRBJ2-3; D possibly corresponds to TRBD2 (5 bases). V lost 4 bases and J 6 bases, leaving 20 bases between the germline ends. The germline V gene encodes CDR1 SGHAT and CDR2 FQNNGV. The CDR3 consists of 16 residues. The CDR3 DNA sequence: TGTGCCAGCAGCTCTCTACTCCGGGGAGTTTTGGATACGCAGTATTTT. Translated: CASSSLLRGVLDTQYF.

This clonotype was seen repeatedly, ten times or more. V is TRBV29-1 and J is TRBJ1-2; D gene ambiguous. Germline loops: CDR1 SQVTM, CDR2 ANQGSEA. Trimming shortened V by 4 bases and J by 8 bases, and 14 bases separated the two germline ends. The CDR3 sequence is 12 residues long. CDR3 coding DNA: TGCAGCGTTGTTTCCAGAGTCGTCGGCTACACCTTC. Protein: CSVVSRVVGYTF. Full variable domain (missing parts from reference TRBV29-1 and TRBJ1-2): SAVISQKPSRDICQRGTSLTIQCQVDSQVTMMFWYRQQPGQSLTLIATANQGSEATYESGFVIDKFPISRPNLTFSTLTVSNMSPEDSSIYLCSVVSRVVGYTFGSGTRLTVV.

This clonotype was seen ten or more times. The genes are TRBV7-9 and TRBJ2-1; TRBD2 agrees at 9 bases. The junction had 1 base not matched to a gene; V was cut back by 6 bases and J by 4 bases. This CDR3 spans 13 amino acids. The V gene's germline CDR1 is SEHNR and CDR2 FQNEAQ (reference sequence). Written as DNA, the CDR3 is TGTGCCAGCAGGACTAGCGGTTACAATGAGCAGTTCTTC. Amino acids: CASRTSGYNEQFF.

Many counts were recorded for this clonotype. The chain recombines TRBV25-1 with TRBJ2-4, with D tentatively TRBD2 (5 bases). Germline-derived CDR1 and CDR2 are MGHDK and SYGVNS. The ends were cut back, 5 bases at V and 6 bases at J, with 17 bases in the middle. The CDR3 is made up of 15 amino acids. The CDR3 DNA reads as TGTGCCAGCAGTCGGGGTGCCCTGTTTGGAAACATTCAGTACTTC. Amino acids: CASSRGALFGNIQYF.

This clonotype was observed a few times. The CDR3: CASSPRTGVGYGNTEAFF. CDR3 sequence (DNA): TGTGCCAGCAGCCCCCGGACAGGGGTTGGATATGGAAACACTGAAGCTTTCTTT. The chain has TRBV7-9 and TRBJ1-1, with 9 bases matching TRBD1. The CDR3 runs to 18 residues. The germline V gene has CDR1 SEHNR and CDR2 FQNEAQ (reference sequence). The V and J ends lost 5 bases and 2 bases, in that order; junction bases with no gene match: 15.